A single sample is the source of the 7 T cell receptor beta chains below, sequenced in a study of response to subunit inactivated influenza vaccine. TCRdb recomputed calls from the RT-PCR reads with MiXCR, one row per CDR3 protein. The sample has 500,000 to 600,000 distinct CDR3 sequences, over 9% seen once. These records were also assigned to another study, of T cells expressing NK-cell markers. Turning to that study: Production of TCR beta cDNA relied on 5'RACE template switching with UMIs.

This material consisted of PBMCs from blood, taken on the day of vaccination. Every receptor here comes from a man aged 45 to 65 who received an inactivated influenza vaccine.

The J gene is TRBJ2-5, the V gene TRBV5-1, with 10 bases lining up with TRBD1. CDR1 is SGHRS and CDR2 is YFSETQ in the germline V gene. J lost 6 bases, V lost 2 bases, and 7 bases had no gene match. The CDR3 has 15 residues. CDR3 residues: CASSFQEGQGQTQYF. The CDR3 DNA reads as TGCGCCAGCAGCTTCCAGGAGGGACAGGGGCAGACCCAGTACTTC.

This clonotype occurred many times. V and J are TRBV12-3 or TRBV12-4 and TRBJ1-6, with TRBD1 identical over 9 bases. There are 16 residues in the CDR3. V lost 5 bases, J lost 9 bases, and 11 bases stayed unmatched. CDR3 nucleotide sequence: TGTGCCAGCAGTCCGCGACCCGGACAGGGGTCTTCACCCCTCCACTTT. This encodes CASSPRPGQGSSPLHF.

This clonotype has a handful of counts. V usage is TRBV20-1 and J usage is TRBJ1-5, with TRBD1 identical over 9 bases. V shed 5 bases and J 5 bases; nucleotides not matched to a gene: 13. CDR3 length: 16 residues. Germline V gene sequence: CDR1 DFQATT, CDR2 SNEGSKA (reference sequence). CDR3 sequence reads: CSAYAWDREGDQPQHF. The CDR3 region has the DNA TGCAGTGCTTATGCTTGGGACAGGGAGGGCGATCAGCCCCAGCATTTT.

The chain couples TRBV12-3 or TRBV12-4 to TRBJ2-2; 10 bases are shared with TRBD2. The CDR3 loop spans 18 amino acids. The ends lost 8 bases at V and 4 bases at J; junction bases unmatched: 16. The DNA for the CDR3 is TGTGCCAGCCTAACAACTTACCCGGGACTAGCGCCCACCGGGGAGCTGTTTTTT. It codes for CASLTTYPGLAPTGELFF.

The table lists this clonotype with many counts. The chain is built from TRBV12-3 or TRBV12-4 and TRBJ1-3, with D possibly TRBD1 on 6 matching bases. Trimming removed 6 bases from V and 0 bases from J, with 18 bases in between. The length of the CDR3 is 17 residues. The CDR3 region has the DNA TGTGCCAGCAGGCGATACCGTACAGGGAGCTCTGGAAACACCATATATTTT. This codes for CASRRYRTGSSGNTIYF.

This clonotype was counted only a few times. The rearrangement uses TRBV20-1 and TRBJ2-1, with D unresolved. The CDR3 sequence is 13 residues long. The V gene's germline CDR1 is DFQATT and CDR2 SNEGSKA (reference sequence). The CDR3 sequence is CSGPDPSYNEQFF. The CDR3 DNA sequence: TGCAGCGGACCCGACCCTTCCTACAATGAGCAGTTCTTC.

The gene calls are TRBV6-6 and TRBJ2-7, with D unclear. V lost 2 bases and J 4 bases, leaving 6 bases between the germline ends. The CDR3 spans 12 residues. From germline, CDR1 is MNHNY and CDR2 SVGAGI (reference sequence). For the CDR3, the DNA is TGTGCCAGCAGTTACGGGCGGTACGAGCAGTACTTC. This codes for CASSYGRYEQYF.